This TCR beta chain originates from a study of shared clonotypes between healthy human individuals. General study results and limits: Clonotype sharing among donors, it was expected, would be affected by sequencing depth.

Regarding this clone: Its matching antigen is unknown.

Recent vaccinations or acute infections were absent in the healthy HIV-negative adult donors. Generated by immunoSEQ multiplex PCR, the TCRdb table keeps only in-frame clones and is missing some. The data contain 2 million to 3 million clones, approximately 94% of them singletons. Between the trimmed V and J ends, which lost 0 bases and 5 bases, there was a span of 15 bases. Germline CDR1 is SGHRS and CDR2 is YFSETQ. The CDR3 length is 15 residues. What was sequenced was naive CD4+ T cells from PBMCs. Subset noted: CD45RA+ positively selected. The V and J genes are TRBV5-1 and TRBJ2-7, with D possibly being TRBD1 (5 bases). The sequence was collected from a man aged 18 to 29 in good health. Some clones in this sample may be carry-over from other donors' samples. This chain's CDR3 is CASSLAVVAGNEQYF. CDR3 bases: TGCGCCAGCAGCTTGGCGGTTGTTGCAGGGAACGAGCAGTACTTC.